This is a list of T cell receptor beta chains from one sample in a study of monozygotic twins with inflammatory bowel disease. TCRdb reanalyzed the 5' RACE reads, giving one entry per CDR3 protein sequence and no DNA. This repertoire includes approximately 330,000 distinct CDR3 sequences. Sequencing input: blood. These TCRs come from a human donor with ulcerative colitis or Crohn's disease, or a healthy co-twin of an affected twin (not recorded which). CDR3s include the opening cysteine and the closing phenylalanine or tryptophan. The order of the fields is J gene, V gene, CDR3 protein.

>TRBJ1-1|TRBV20-1
CSARDSGGTEAFF
>TRBJ2-7|TRBV5-6
CASSFSRLNEQYF
>TRBJ2-1|TRBV28
CASSSLPGTTSNEQFF
>TRBJ2-3|TRBV3-1
CASSQAQGTQYF
>TRBJ2-5|TRBV5-1
CASSSGQVDKETQYF
>TRBJ2-1|TRBV2
CASSSTNYNEQFF
>TRBJ2-1|TRBV7-9
CASILGSNEQFF
>TRBJ2-1|TRBV5-1
CASSWELAGNNEQFF
>TRBJ2-7|TRBV18
CASSPGTPAYEQYF
>TRBJ2-3|TRBV20-1
CSARGSMADTQYF
>TRBJ1-5|TRBV24-1
CATSRGLGQPQHF
>TRBJ1-5|TRBV28
CASNGGPGQPQHF
>TRBJ1-3|TRBV5-1
CASGRDGFSGNTIYF
>TRBJ2-1|TRBV5-1
CASSLTQGSSEQFF
>TRBJ1-6|TRBV3-1
CASSQQVNSPLHF
>TRBJ2-5|TRBV30
CAWSVRTSGSETQYF
>TRBJ1-5|TRBV5-1
CASSLDGGLDQPQHF
>TRBJ2-7|TRBV27
CASSRGYRVYEQYF
>TRBJ2-7|TRBV11-2
CASSLELSGEGPSFYEQYF
>TRBJ2-5|TRBV20-1
CSARGREETQYF
>TRBJ2-4|TRBV9
CAGSPGLKGGIQYF
>TRBJ2-3|TRBV5-1
CASSLDRGASTDTQYF
>TRBJ2-6|TRBV5-4
CASSGVVSGANVLTF
>TRBJ2-3|TRBV25-1
CASSPRSSPDTQYF
>TRBJ1-2|TRBV15
CATSSSANYGYTF
>TRBJ2-3|TRBV5-1
CASSTGTSAGTDTQYF
>TRBJ2-1|TRBV5-1
CASSLEYSPPYNEQFF
>TRBJ1-2|TRBV7-2
CASSLGLTAQLYTF
>TRBJ1-1|TRBV5-5
CASSFYQSRNTEAFF
>TRBJ2-1|TRBV29-1
CSVDGQKGPNEQFF
>TRBJ2-1|TRBV29-1
CSVDSPGGTYNEQFF
>TRBJ2-3|TRBV3-1
CASSQDRLGTDTQYF
>TRBJ2-2|TRBV20-1
CSARLGGAYTGELFF
>TRBJ2-4|TRBV5-1
CASSLGLGAKNIQYF
>TRBJ2-2|TRBV12-3/TRBV12-4
CASSFPNTGELFF
>TRBJ2-7|TRBV20-1
CSARAQGPYHYEQYF
>TRBJ2-1|TRBV20-1
CSARDLGIPYNEQFF
>TRBJ2-5|TRBV6-6
CASSYSTLQETQYF
>TRBJ2-7|TRBV25-1
CASSEGTDFYEQYF
>TRBJ2-7|TRBV6-2/TRBV6-3
CASSYLLYEQYF
>TRBJ1-1|TRBV6-1
CASSGPGQGRSEAFF
>TRBJ2-7|TRBV7-6
CASSLGPGNQYEQYF
>TRBJ2-5|TRBV29-1
CSAAAVGETQYF
>TRBJ1-5|TRBV11-2
CASSSPAVVALTQPQHF
>TRBJ1-5|TRBV12-3/TRBV12-4
CASSLQGAFGQPQHF
>TRBJ2-5|TRBV10-3
CAISGLAEETQYF
>TRBJ1-2|TRBV10-3
CAIRTGSRGSNYGYAF
>TRBJ2-1|TRBV5-1
CASGRETYNEQFF
>TRBJ2-7|TRBV24-1
CATSDRVTGNEQYF
>TRBJ2-5|TRBV7-9
CASSKTSQETQYF
>TRBJ1-5|TRBV20-1
CSASRAVNQPQHF
>TRBJ1-1|TRBV27
CASSLSNGGTEAFF
>TRBJ1-1|TRBV9
CASSVATVMNTEAFF
>TRBJ2-3|TRBV11-2
CASSLEGGQSTDTQYF
>TRBJ2-6|TRBV7-9
CASSLNNSGANVLTF
>TRBJ2-7|TRBV4-1
CASSQDKGGASYEQYF
>TRBJ1-4|TRBV4-1
CASSQGRATNEKLFF
>TRBJ1-2|TRBV30
CASTGGYGYTF